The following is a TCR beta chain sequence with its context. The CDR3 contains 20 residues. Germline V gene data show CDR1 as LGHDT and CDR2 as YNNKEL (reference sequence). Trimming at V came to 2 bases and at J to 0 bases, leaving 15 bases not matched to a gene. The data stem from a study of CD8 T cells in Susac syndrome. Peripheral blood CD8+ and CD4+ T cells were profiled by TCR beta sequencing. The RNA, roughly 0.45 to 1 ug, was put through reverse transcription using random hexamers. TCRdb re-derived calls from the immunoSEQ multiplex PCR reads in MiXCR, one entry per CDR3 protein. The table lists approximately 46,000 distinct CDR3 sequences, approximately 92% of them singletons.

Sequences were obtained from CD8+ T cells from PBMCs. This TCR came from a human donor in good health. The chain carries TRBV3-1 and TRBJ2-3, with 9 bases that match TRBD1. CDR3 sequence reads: CASSQKSIPRTGVSTDTQYF. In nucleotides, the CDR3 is TGTGCCAGCAGCCAAAAATCCATCCCTAGGACAGGGGTTAGCACAGATACGCAGTATTTT.